Each of the 23 T cell receptor beta chains below was sequenced from the same sample in a study of tumor-infiltrating lymphocytes in glioblastoma multiforme. Multiple V-beta primers and a C-beta primer amplified TCRB from RNA. TCRdb called the multiplex PCR reads again in MiXCR, with one record for every CDR3 protein. The sample consists of thousands of distinct CDR3 sequences, 74% of them appearing once. The sequencing input was brain tumor tissue. These receptors originate from a male donor with glioblastoma.

The chain joins TRBV20-1 to TRBJ1-2; TRBD1 matches 8 bases. This CDR3 spans 14 amino acids. Germline values: CDR1 DFQATT, CDR2 SNEGSKA (reference sequence). Unmatched junction bases numbered 14, after V lost 6 bases and J lost 8 bases. The DNA for the CDR3 is TGCAGTGCCCCGGGACAGGTGACTTTTGGGGGCTACACCTTC. The encoded protein is CSAPGQVTFGGYTF.

J is TRBJ2-5 and V is TRBV11-2, with 7 positions matching TRBD2. The V gene's germline CDR1 is SGHAT and CDR2 FQNNGV. This CDR3 comprises 15 residues. In DNA, the CDR3 is TGTGAGAGCAGCTTAGGTGTGGGGGGGGTTGAGGCCCAGTACTTC. Residues: CESSLGVGGVEAQYF.

V is TRBV20-1 and J is TRBJ2-5; D not resolved. The germline V gene has CDR1 DFQATT and CDR2 SNEGSKA (reference sequence). The CDR3 loop spans 15 amino acids. Trimming pared 0 bases from V and 5 bases from J, leaving 16 bases between. The CDR3 here is CSAREGSSVAETQYF. CDR3 sequence (DNA): TGCAGTGCTAGAGAAGGTTCCAGCGTGGCGGAGACCCAGTACTTC.

V gene TRBV11-2 combines with J gene TRBJ2-1, with D possibly matching TRBD1 (5 bases). V was pared by 2 bases and J by 12 bases, with 14 bases between. The CDR3 has 13 amino acids. Germline assignment: CDR1 SGHAT and CDR2 FQNNGV. The CDR3 is CASSLSRVYGQFF. CDR3 DNA: TGTGCCAGCAGCTTAAGCAGGGTCTATGGGCAGTTCTTC.

The genes are TRBV20-1 and TRBJ2-1, with D possibly TRBD2 on 6 matching bases. V was shortened by 5 bases and J by 9 bases, with 23 bases between the two germline ends. The CDR3 has 15 amino acids. Germline CDR1 and CDR2: DFQATT and SNEGSKA (reference sequence). CDR3 residues: CSAPRLGGGHSEQFF. CDR3 DNA sequence: TGCAGTGCTCCTAGACTAGGAGGTGGACACAGTGAGCAGTTCTTC.

This chain joins TRBV11-2 and TRBJ2-7, with D possibly being TRBD2 (6 bases). Germline V gene lookup returns CDR1 SGHAT and CDR2 FQNNGV. The V end lost 5 bases, the J end lost 2 bases, and 10 bases lay between the germline ends. The CDR3 extends over 13 amino acids. The CDR3 DNA reads TGTGCCAGCAGCCCTCGGGAGACCTACGAGCAGTACTTC. Encoded protein: CASSPRETYEQYF.

This rearrangement joins TRBV11-2 to TRBJ2-2; 9 nucleotides match TRBD2. Unmatched junction bases numbered 7, after V lost 4 bases and J lost 7 bases. Germline V CDR1 and CDR2: SGHAT, FQNNGV. The CDR3 is made up of 15 amino acids. CDR3 region: CASSSIAGAGGELFF. The CDR3 DNA is TGTGCCAGCAGCTCGATAGCGGGAGCGGGCGGGGAGCTGTTTTTT.

V is TRBV20-1 and J is TRBJ2-4; 8 positions agree with TRBD1. The trim removed 0 bases at V and 0 bases at J, leaving 13 bases unmatched. The germline V gene has CDR1 DFQATT and CDR2 SNEGSKA (reference sequence). The CDR3 extends over 19 amino acids. CDR3 loop: CSARDSYRGIRRAKNIQYF. CDR3 in DNA: TGCAGTGCTAGAGACTCGTACAGGGGGATTCGGAGAGCCAAAAACATTCAGTACTTC.

This clonotype was detected a few times. The junction shows a germline mismatch at one end, possibly a read error. The chain combines TRBV20-1 with TRBJ1-5; the match to TRBD1 covers 7 bases. Germline-derived CDR1 and CDR2 are DFQATT and SNEGSKA (reference sequence). The CDR3 totals 13 residues. The CDR3 coding sequence is TGCAGTGCAGGGACAGATAGCAATCAGCCCCAGCACTTT. This encodes CSAGTDSNQPQHF.

The chain couples TRBV11-2 to TRBJ2-1, with 7 positions matching TRBD1. Losses at the gene ends were 5 bases for V and 9 bases for J; bases not matched to a gene: 10. Germline-derived CDR1 and CDR2 are SGHAT and FQNNGV. CDR3 length equals 14 residues. CDR3 DNA sequence: TGTGCCAGCAGCCGGGGACGGCCAGGGGGTGAGCAGTTCTTC. This encodes CASSRGRPGGEQFF.

V gene TRBV27 combines with J gene TRBJ2-3; TRBD2 agrees at 10 bases. Germline CDR1 reads MNHEY; CDR2 reads SMNVEV (reference sequence). The CDR3 runs to 15 residues. Trimming took 5 bases from V and 4 from J; bases not matched to a gene: 6. The CDR3 bases are TGTGCCAGCAGTCCTAGCGGGAGTATGGCAGATACGCAGTATTTT. As protein: CASSPSGSMADTQYF.

The V call is TRBV6-5, the J call TRBJ2-7; maybe TRBD2 (6 bases). The germline V gene encodes CDR1 MNHEY and CDR2 SVGAGI. V was pared by 6 bases and J by 3 bases, with 24 bases between. This CDR3 is 17 amino acids long. The CDR3 bases are TGTGCCAGCAGGCTAGCCGGGAGATTAGGGTGGGGCTACGAGCAGTACTTC. Translating gives CASRLAGRLGWGYEQYF.

In the case of this clonotype: The junction shows a germline mismatch at one end, possibly a read error. The chain links TRBV11-2 to TRBJ2-2; 7 bases agree with TRBD2. CDR3 length equals 20 residues. CDR1 and CDR2 from the germline V gene are SGHAT and FQNNGV. The chain's CDR3 is CASTPPFAQGLAVNTGELFF. The CDR3 DNA is TGTGCCAGCACCCCCCCATTCGCCCAAGGGCTAGCGGTAAACACCGGGGAGCTGTTCTTT.

In regard to this clonotype: A read error may account for a junction end that differs from germline. The chain carries TRBV4-1 and TRBJ2-1; D not certain. This CDR3 is built from 15 residues. The germline gives CDR1 MGHRA, CDR2 YSYEKL. CDR3 loop: CASSQEEKPSNEQLF. The CDR3 region has the DNA TGCGCCAGTAGCCAAGAAGAAAAGCCCTCTAATGAGCAGCTCTTC.

The CDR3 coding sequence is TGCAGCGGCCATGCCGGGGGGACCCAGTACTTC. This encodes CSGHAGGTQYF. The chain has TRBV29-1 and TRBJ2-5, with D perhaps TRBD2 (6 bases). Deletions cut 7 bases from V and 7 bases from J, with 13 bases between. Germline values: CDR1 SQVTM, CDR2 ANQGSEA. This CDR3 has 11 residues.

The gene calls are TRBV20-1 and TRBJ1-5, with 8 bases fitting TRBD1. V gave up 0 bases and J gave up 2 bases; unmatched junction bases: 6. Germline lookup yields CDR1 DFQATT and CDR2 SNEGSKA (reference sequence). The length of the CDR3 is 16 residues. The CDR3 region is CSARDADRGGNQPQHF. The DNA of the CDR3 is TGCAGTGCTAGAGATGCCGACAGGGGAGGCAATCAGCCCCAGCATTTT.

This clonotype was seen repeatedly, ten times or more. The chain's CDR3 is CASSDSGGSGANVLTF. The CDR3 coding sequence is TGTGCCAGCAGTGACTCAGGGGGATCTGGGGCCAACGTCCTGACTTTC. This sequence joins TRBV6-4 and TRBJ2-6; TRBD1 is a possible D gene (6 bases). Trimming left V 0 bases short and J 1 base short, with 7 bases between. The CDR3 spans 16 residues. Germline loops: CDR1 MRHNA, CDR2 SNTAGT.

V gene TRBV11-2 combines with J gene TRBJ2-1; perhaps D is TRBD1 or TRBD2 (5 bases each). The V end was cut by 1 base, the J end by 12 bases, with 22 bases between. Germline V gives CDR1 SGHAT, CDR2 FQNNGV. The CDR3 extends over 16 amino acids. CDR3 region: CASSLVGGLLFNVQFF. In DNA form, the CDR3 reads TGTGCCAGCAGCTTAGTTGGGGGTCTCCTCTTTAACGTGCAGTTCTTC.

Details on this clonotype: The germline gene is not matched at one end of the junction; a read error may be the cause. This sequence joins TRBV5-1 and TRBJ2-7; the match to TRBD2 covers 7 bases. The CDR3 totals 16 residues. Germline CDR1 reads SGHRS; CDR2 reads YFSETQ. CDR3 in amino acids: CAISLAGGSALFEQYF. The CDR3 coding sequence is TGCGCCATCAGCTTGGCCGGGGGGAGCGCCTTATTCGAGCAGTACTTC.

Remarks on this clonotype: One end of the junction fails to match germline, which may point to a read error. The chain joins TRBV20-1 to TRBJ2-5, with 7 bases identical to TRBD1. Germline CDR1 DFQATT, CDR2 SNEGSKA (reference sequence). The CDR3 has 20 residues. CDR3 sequence: CNARDLGMESATGIKETQYF. In nucleotides, the CDR3 is TGCAATGCTAGAGATCTAGGGATGGAGTCCGCGACAGGGATAAAGGAGACCCAGTACTTC.

This clonotype rates as medium-sized (0.01 to 0.1%). This sequence joins TRBV11-2 and TRBJ1-2, with TRBD1 matching over 7 bases. CDR1 and CDR2 from the germline V gene are SGHAT and FQNNGV. This CDR3 comprises 15 residues. After removal of 5 bases from V and 7 bases from J, the junction contained 13 bases not matched to a gene. The CDR3 DNA sequence: TGTGCCAGCAGCCAGCCGACAGGGATTTACTGTGGCTACACCTTC. Amino acid sequence: CASSQPTGIYCGYTF.

This clonotype appeared a single time. The J gene is TRBJ2-1, the V gene TRBV20-1; possibly TRBD1 for D (5 bases). V was clipped by 0 bases and J by 8 bases, with 14 bases between them. Looked up from germline, CDR1 is DFQATT and CDR2 is SNEGSKA (reference sequence). There are 14 residues in the CDR3. The CDR3 here is CSARDESGFYEQFF. Here the CDR3 DNA reads TGCAGTGCTAGAGATGAGTCAGGGTTTTATGAGCAGTTCTTC.

This clonotype was picked up one time. The CDR3 DNA sequence: TGTGCCAGCAGTTACGAGACAGGCTCCTACGAGCAGTACTTC. It encodes CASSYETGSYEQYF. This chain links TRBV6-6 with TRBJ2-7; D possibly corresponds to TRBD1 (6 bases). The CDR3 length is 14 residues. Trimming removed 2 bases from V and 0 bases from J, with 8 bases in between. Germline V gives CDR1 MNHNY, CDR2 SVGAGI (reference sequence).